This T cell receptor beta chain was captured in a study of blood T cells in healthy people across ages. Study-level information: Capturing about one barcoded beta molecule per two T cells was achieved by template switching.

In terms of origin and age, donors were healthy Caucasian individuals from Russia aged about 6 to 90. CDR1 and CDR2 from the germline V gene are SGHAT and FQNNGV. The ends were cut back, 1 base at V and 7 bases at J, with 11 bases in the middle. The CDR3 spans 13 residues. This clonotype was recorded a few times. Its antigen is currently unknown. Findings of the study overall: The study found more naive CD4+ cells and higher diversity in long-lived than aged donors.

The authors ran a second PCR of roughly 6 to 12 cycles using a sample-barcoded 5' primer and a J-beta primer mix. MiXCR, run by TCRdb on the 5' RACE reads, gives a single entry per CDR3 protein. Among over a million distinct CDR3 sequences, around 45% were seen once, and the ten largest hold under 20%. Sequenced material: blood. This clonotype was sampled from an older woman in good health. J is TRBJ2-7 and V is TRBV11-2, with TRBD2 as a possible D gene (6 bases). CDR3 coding DNA: TGTGCCAGCAGCTTAGGGGGGGATCGGGAGCAGTACTTC. Amino acids: CASSLGGDREQYF.